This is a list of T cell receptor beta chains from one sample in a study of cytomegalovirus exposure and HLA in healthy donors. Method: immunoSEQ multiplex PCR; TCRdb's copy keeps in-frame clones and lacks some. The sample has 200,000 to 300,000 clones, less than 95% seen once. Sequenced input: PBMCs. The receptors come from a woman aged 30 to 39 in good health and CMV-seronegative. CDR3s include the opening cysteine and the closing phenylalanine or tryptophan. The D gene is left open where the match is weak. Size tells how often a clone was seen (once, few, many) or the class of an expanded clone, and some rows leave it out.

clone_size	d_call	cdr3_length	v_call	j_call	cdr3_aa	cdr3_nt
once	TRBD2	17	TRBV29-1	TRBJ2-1	CSVETWVAGDKINEQFF	TGCAGCGTTGAGACATGGGTAGCGGGGGACAAAATCAATGAGCAGTTCTTC
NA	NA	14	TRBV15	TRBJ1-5	CATSRVPGSQPQHF	TGTGCCACCAGCAGAGTCCCCGGTTCTCAGCCCCAGCATTTT
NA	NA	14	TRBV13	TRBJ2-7	CASSQGGRAAEQYF	TGTGCCAGCAGCCAAGGTGGCAGGGCGGCCGAGCAGTACTTC
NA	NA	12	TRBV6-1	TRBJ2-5	CASRPGVGTQYF	TGTGCCAGCAGGCCGGGGGTGGGGACCCAGTACTTC
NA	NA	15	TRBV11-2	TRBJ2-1	CASSLGPLVNNEQFF	TGTGCCAGCAGCTTAGGTCCTCTAGTCAACAATGAGCAGTTCTTC
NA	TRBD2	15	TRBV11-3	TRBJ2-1	CASSLRTGGINEQFF	TGTGCCAGCAGCTTACGGACGGGGGGGATCAATGAGCAGTTCTTC
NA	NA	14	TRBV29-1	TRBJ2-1	CSVDAGSSYNEQFF	TGCAGCGTTGACGCAGGGAGCTCCTACAATGAGCAGTTCTTC
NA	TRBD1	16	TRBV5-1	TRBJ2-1	CASSSYRGAGSWEQFF	TGCGCCAGCAGCTCCTACAGGGGCGCAGGATCATGGGAGCAGTTCTTC
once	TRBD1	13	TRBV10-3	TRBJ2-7	CAISPGTGNEQYF	TGTGCCATCAGTCCCGGGACAGGGAACGAGCAGTACTTC
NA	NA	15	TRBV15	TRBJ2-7	CATSRDPMFSYEQYF	TGTGCCACCAGCAGAGATCCAATGTTCTCCTACGAGCAGTACTTC
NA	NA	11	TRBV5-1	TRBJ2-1	CASAQANEQFF	TGCGCCAGCGCGCAGGCCAATGAGCAGTTCTTC
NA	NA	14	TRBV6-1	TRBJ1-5	CASSPGRGNQPQHF	TGTGCCAGCAGTCCGGGACGGGGGAATCAGCCCCAGCATTTT
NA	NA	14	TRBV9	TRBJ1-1	CALCKTVMNTEAFF	TGTGCCCTATGTAAAACAGTTATGAACACTGAAGCTTTCTTT
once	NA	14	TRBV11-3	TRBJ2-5	CASSLGTGQETQYF	TGTGCCAGCAGCTTAGGAACGGGGCAGGAGACCCAGTACTTC
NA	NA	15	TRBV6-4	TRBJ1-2	CASSAGAANLYGYTF	TGTGCCAGCAGTGCGGGGGCAGCCAACCTATATGGCTACACCTTC
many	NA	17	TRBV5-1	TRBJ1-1	CASSSNYATKDNSMAFF	TGCGCCAGCAGCTCGAACTACGCTACCAAGGACAACTCAATGGCTTTCTTT
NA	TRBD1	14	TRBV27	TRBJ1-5	CASSFTGGNQPQHF	TGTGCCAGCAGTTTTACAGGGGGCAATCAGCCCCAGCATTTT
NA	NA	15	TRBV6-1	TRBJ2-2	CASSEIGQYTGELFF	TGTGCCAGCAGTGAAATAGGACAGTACACCGGGGAGCTGTTTTTT
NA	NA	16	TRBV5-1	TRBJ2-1	CASSLETASSYNEQFF	TGCGCCAGCAGCTTGGAAACGGCGAGCTCCTACAATGAGCAGTTCTTC
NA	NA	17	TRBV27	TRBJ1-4	CASSLRLPGTTNEKLFF	TGTGCCAGCAGTCTACGTCTACCCGGAACAACTAATGAAAAACTGTTTTTT
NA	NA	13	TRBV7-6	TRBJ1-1	CASSLGRSGKAFF	TGTGCCAGCAGCTTAGGTCGGTCAGGGAAAGCTTTCTTT
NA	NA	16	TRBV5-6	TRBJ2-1	CASSRLGGGPSNEQFF	TGTGCCAGCAGCCGGCTAGGGGGAGGGCCCAGCAATGAGCAGTTCTTC
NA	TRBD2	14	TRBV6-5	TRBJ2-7	CASSYMREGYEQYF	TGTGCCAGCAGTTACATGCGGGAGGGATACGAGCAGTACTTC
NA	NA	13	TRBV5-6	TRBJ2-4	CASSRGTEDIQYF	TGTGCCAGCAGCCGCGGGACGGAGGACATTCAGTACTTC
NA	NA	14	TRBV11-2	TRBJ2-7	CASSLGHNSYEQYF	TGTGCCAGCAGCTTAGGACACAACTCCTACGAGCAGTACTTC
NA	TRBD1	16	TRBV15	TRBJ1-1	CATSSISTGMNTEAFF	TGTGCCACCAGCTCCATATCGACAGGGATGAACACTGAAGCTTTCTTT
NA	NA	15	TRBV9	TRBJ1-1	CASSAVKPKDTEAFF	TGTGCCAGCAGCGCAGTAAAGCCTAAGGACACTGAAGCTTTCTTT
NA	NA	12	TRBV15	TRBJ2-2	CATSGITGELFF	TGTGCCACCAGCGGTATTACCGGGGAGCTGTTTTTT
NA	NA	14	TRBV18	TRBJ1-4	CASSPGRADEKLFF	TGTGCCAGCTCACCAGGCAGGGCTGATGAAAAACTGTTTTTT
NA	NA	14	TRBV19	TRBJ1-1	CASSHTPPRVEAFF	TGTGCCAGTAGCCATACTCCCCCTCGGGTTGAAGCTTTCTTT
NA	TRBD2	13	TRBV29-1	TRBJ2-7	CSVEGQAGGEQYF	TGCAGCGTTGAAGGACAGGCGGGGGGGGAGCAGTACTTC
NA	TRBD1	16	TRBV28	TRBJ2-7	CASTPPDRVLSYEQYF	TGTGCCAGCACCCCCCCAGACAGGGTTTTGTCCTACGAGCAGTACTTC
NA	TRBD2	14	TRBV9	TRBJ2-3	CASSVAGLEDTQYF	TGTGCCAGCAGCGTAGCGGGACTAGAAGATACGCAGTATTTT
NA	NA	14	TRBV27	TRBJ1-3	CASSLRGSGNTIYF	TGTGCCAGCAGTTTGAGGGGATCTGGAAACACCATATATTTT
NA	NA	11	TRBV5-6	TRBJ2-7	CASSLFDEQYF	TGTGCCAGCAGCTTGTTCGACGAGCAGTACTTC
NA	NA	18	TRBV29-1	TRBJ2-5	CSVDLEDRGWAGRETQYF	TGCAGCGTTGATTTAGAGGACCGAGGGTGGGCAGGCCGAGAGACCCAGTACTTC
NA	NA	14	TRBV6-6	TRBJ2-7	CASSFEDTLYEQYF	TGTGCCAGCAGCTTTGAAGACACTCTGTACGAGCAGTACTTC
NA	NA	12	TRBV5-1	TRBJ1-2	CASSLEGFGYTF	TGCGCCAGCAGCTTGGAAGGGTTTGGCTACACCTTC
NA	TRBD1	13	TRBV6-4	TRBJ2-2	CASGTGWEGELFF	TGTGCCAGCGGGACAGGGTGGGAGGGGGAGCTGTTTTTT
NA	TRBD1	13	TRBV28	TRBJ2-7	CASWGTGVYEQYF	TGTGCCAGCTGGGGGACAGGGGTCTACGAGCAGTACTTC
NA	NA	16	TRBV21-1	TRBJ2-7	CASSRDLDRGTYEQYF	TGTGCCAGCAGCAGGGACCTGGACAGGGGTACCTACGAGCAGTACTTC
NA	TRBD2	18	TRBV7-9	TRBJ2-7	CASSLAIATSGRLDEQYF	TGTGCCAGCAGCTTAGCGATCGCGACTAGCGGGAGGTTAGACGAGCAGTACTTC
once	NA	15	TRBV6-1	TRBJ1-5	CASTGTPGSNQPQHF	TGTGCCAGCACTGGGACACCTGGTAGCAATCAGCCCCAGCATTTT
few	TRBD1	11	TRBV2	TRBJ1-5	CASTRQGPQHF	TGTGCCAGCACCCGACAGGGGCCCCAGCATTTT
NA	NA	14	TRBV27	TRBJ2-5	CASSLGPALKTQYF	TGTGCCAGCAGTTTAGGACCGGCCCTCAAAACCCAGTACTTC
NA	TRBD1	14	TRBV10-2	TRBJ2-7	CASRTGTGEYEQYF	TGCGCCAGCAGAACCGGGACAGGGGAATACGAGCAGTACTTC
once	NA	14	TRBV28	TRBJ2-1	CASSAEGFYNEQFF	TGTGCCAGCAGTGCCGAGGGGTTTTACAATGAGCAGTTCTTC
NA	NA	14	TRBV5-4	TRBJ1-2	CASSLRGANYGYTF	TGTGCCAGCAGCTTGCGGGGCGCTAACTATGGCTACACCTTC
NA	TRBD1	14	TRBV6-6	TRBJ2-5	CASTLQGGSATQYF	TGTGCCAGCACACTCCAAGGGGGCTCGGCGACCCAGTACTTC
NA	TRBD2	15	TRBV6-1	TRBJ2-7	CASSVGPSGSYEQYF	TGTGCCAGCAGTGTCGGCCCTAGCGGGAGCTACGAGCAGTACTTC
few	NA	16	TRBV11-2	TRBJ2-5	CASSPPYWEVRETQYF	TGTGCCAGCAGCCCGCCATATTGGGAAGTGAGGGAGACCCAGTACTTC
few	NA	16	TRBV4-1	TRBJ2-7	CASSQETANPAYEQYF	TGCGCCAGCAGCCAAGAAACAGCGAACCCTGCCTACGAGCAGTACTTC
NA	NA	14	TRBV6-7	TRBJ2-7	CASKKTDDTPEQYF	TGTGCCAGCAAAAAGACAGACGACACGCCCGAGCAGTACTTC
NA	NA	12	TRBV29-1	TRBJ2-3	CSVRDSTDTQYF	TGCAGCGTCAGGGACAGCACAGATACGCAGTATTTT
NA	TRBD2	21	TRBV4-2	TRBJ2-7	CASSLGPGLAGGPSMSYEQYF	TGTGCCAGCAGCCTAGGTCCGGGACTAGCGGGAGGGCCGTCAATGTCGTACGAGCAGTACTTC
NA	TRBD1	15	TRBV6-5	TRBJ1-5	CASRTGGGGNQPQHF	TGTGCCAGCAGGACAGGGGGAGGTGGCAATCAGCCCCAGCATTTT
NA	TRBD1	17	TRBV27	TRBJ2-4	CASSPLGQGGSKNIQYF	TGTGCCAGCAGTCCATTGGGACAGGGGGGTTCCAAAAACATTCAGTACTTC
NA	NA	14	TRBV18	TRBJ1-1	CASSTALGNTEAFF	TGTGCCAGCTCTACCGCCCTAGGGAACACTGAAGCTTTCTTT
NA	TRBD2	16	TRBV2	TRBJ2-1	CASSVIAGGSSNEQFF	TGTGCCAGCAGTGTTATAGCGGGAGGTTCGAGCAATGAGCAGTTCTTC
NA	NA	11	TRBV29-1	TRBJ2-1	CSVQTDGKQFF	TGCAGCGTGCAGACGGACGGGAAGCAGTTCTTC